The rows below give T cell receptor beta chains drawn from one sample of a study of cytomegalovirus exposure and HLA in healthy donors. Measured with immunoSEQ multiplex PCR; TCRdb has only the in-frame clones, and not every one. The sample carries some 150,000 clones, 70% to 80% recorded once. Sequenced input: PBMCs. Receptor source: a man aged 30 to 39 in good health and CMV-seropositive. The CDR3 runs from the conserved cysteine through the conserved F or W. Each record gives: V gene, clone size, J gene, D gene, CDR3 protein, CDR3 DNA. A D gene is named only where the DNA matches it firmly. Rows may omit the clone size; those that give it use once, few, many or a size class.

TRBV4-1	-	TRBJ1-5	-	CASSQSPGNDQPQHF	TGCGCCAGCAGCCAAAGCCCAGGGAATGATCAGCCCCAGCATTTT
TRBV5-4	-	TRBJ2-7	-	CASSLDPAEGGYEQYF	TGTGCCAGCAGCTTGGACCCGGCGGAGGGGGGGTACGAGCAGTACTTC
TRBV5-1	-	TRBJ2-7	TRBD2	CASSLDTSGTYEQYF	TGCGCCAGCAGCTTGGACACTAGCGGAACCTACGAGCAGTACTTC
TRBV18	-	TRBJ1-4	-	CASSPPGFRGANEKLFF	TGTGCCAGCTCACCACCGGGGTTTCGGGGGGCGAATGAAAAACTGTTTTTT
TRBV4-1	-	TRBJ2-3	-	CASSQVPRDTQYF	TGCGCCAGCAGCCAAGTCCCGAGAGATACGCAGTATTTT
TRBV19	once	TRBJ1-1	-	CASSIVRGMNTEAFF	TGTGCCAGTAGTATAGTTCGGGGAATGAACACTGAAGCTTTCTTT
TRBV5-6	-	TRBJ2-7	TRBD1	CASSPDRVLGFGYEQYF	TGTGCCAGCAGCCCGGACAGGGTATTAGGGTTTGGTTACGAGCAGTACTTC
TRBV13	-	TRBJ1-1	-	CASSLQGSEAFF	TGTGCCAGCAGCTTACAGGGTTCTGAAGCTTTCTTT
TRBV2	-	TRBJ2-7	TRBD1	CASSEKTGLEQYF	TGTGCCAGCAGTGAAAAGACAGGGCTCGAGCAGTACTTC
TRBV2	-	TRBJ2-5	TRBD2	CASAKTTSGTETQYF	TGTGCCAGCGCCAAAACGACTAGCGGCACAGAGACCCAGTACTTC
TRBV7-9	-	TRBJ2-1	TRBD2	CASSGTKTSGRLLNEQFF	TGTGCCAGCAGCGGAACTAAGACTAGCGGGAGGTTATTGAATGAGCAGTTCTTC
TRBV28	-	TRBJ2-3	-	CASSFLSTDTQYF	TGTGCCAGCAGTTTCCTAAGCACAGATACGCAGTATTTT
TRBV15	-	TRBJ2-5	TRBD2	CATSRDRFLAGGGETQYF	TGTGCCACCAGCAGAGATCGCTTCCTAGCGGGAGGGGGGGAGACCCAGTACTTC
TRBV6-1	-	TRBJ2-1	-	CASSGNWGSGYNEQFF	TGTGCCAGCAGTGGAAACTGGGGTAGCGGATACAATGAGCAGTTCTTC
TRBV5-1	-	TRBJ2-7	-	CASSLAGNEQYF	TGCGCCAGCAGCTTGGCCGGTAACGAGCAGTACTTC
TRBV7-7	-	TRBJ2-2	-	CASTPRGRTGELFF	TGTGCTAGCACCCCGAGAGGGCGCACCGGGGAGCTGTTTTTT
TRBV7-9	few	TRBJ1-1	TRBD1	CATSFGTVNTEAFF	TGTGCCACCTCCTTCGGGACAGTGAACACTGAAGCTTTCTTT
TRBV4-2	-	TRBJ1-3	-	CASSQDTGNTIYF	TGTGCCAGCAGCCAAGACACTGGAAACACCATATATTTT
TRBV28	-	TRBJ2-5	TRBD2	CASSWGGETQYF	TGTGCCAGCAGTTGGGGGGGTGAGACCCAGTACTTC
TRBV21-1	-	TRBJ2-7	-	CASSPYHFRTGTYEQYF	TGTGCCAGCAGCCCCTACCATTTTCGGACCGGGACCTACGAGCAGTACTTC
TRBV9	-	TRBJ1-2	-	CASSGAPTGSGYGYTF	TGTGCCAGCAGCGGGGCCCCAACAGGGTCCGGGTATGGCTACACCTTC
TRBV7-2	-	TRBJ2-2	TRBD2	CASSLTSGVTGELFF	TGTGCCAGCAGCCTAACTAGCGGGGTCACCGGGGAGCTGTTTTTT
TRBV4-2	-	TRBJ2-1	TRBD1	CASSQPDRGLFLEQFF	TGTGCCAGCAGCCAACCCGACAGGGGGCTTTTTCTTGAGCAGTTCTTC
TRBV15	-	TRBJ2-1	-	CATSLSGGDNEQFF	TGTGCCACCAGCCTATCTGGAGGGGACAATGAGCAGTTCTTC
TRBV2	once	TRBJ2-2	-	CASSEDRNTGELFF	TGTGCCAGCAGTGAAGACAGGAACACCGGGGAGCTGTTTTTT
TRBV18	-	TRBJ2-1	-	CASSPTDREQFF	TGTGCCAGCTCACCGACAGATCGAGAGCAGTTCTTC
TRBV25-1	few	TRBJ2-5	-	CASSEGGVEETQYF	TGTGCCAGCAGTGAAGGCGGGGTCGAGGAGACCCAGTACTTC
TRBV29-1	few	TRBJ1-2	-	CSVRNEGHFGYTF	TGCAGCGTACGGAATGAGGGACATTTTGGCTACACCTTC
TRBV6-5	once	TRBJ1-1	-	CASSKSGLMNTEAFF	TGTGCCAGCAGTAAATCGGGACTCATGAACACTGAAGCTTTCTTT
TRBV5-1	-	TRBJ2-7	TRBD1	CASSLGGTGASYEQYF	TGCGCCAGCAGCTTGGGAGGGACAGGGGCCTCCTACGAGCAGTACTTC
TRBV14	once	TRBJ1-3	-	CASSPWGRTATRLTGNTIYF	TGTGCCAGCAGCCCCTGGGGCCGGACAGCAACTCGACTAACTGGAAACACCATATATTTT
TRBV19	-	TRBJ2-7	-	CASSIRWQNTAPYEQYF	TGTGCCAGTAGTATAAGATGGCAGAACACCGCTCCCTACGAGCAGTACTTC
TRBV11-2	-	TRBJ2-1	TRBD2	CASSPPGLASNEQFF	TGTGCCAGCAGCCCTCCGGGACTAGCGTCTAATGAGCAGTTCTTC
TRBV9	-	TRBJ2-7	TRBD1	CASSVVGQGYEQYF	TGTGCCAGCAGCGTAGTAGGACAGGGATACGAGCAGTACTTC
TRBV5-6	-	TRBJ1-2	TRBD1	CASSPEVGTGTRGYTF	TGTGCCAGCAGCCCCGAAGTCGGGACAGGGACACGTGGCTACACCTTC
TRBV28	-	TRBJ2-7	-	CASSLQGPYEQYF	TGTGCCAGCAGTTTACAGGGTCCGTACGAGCAGTACTTC
TRBV5-4	few	TRBJ2-3	TRBD2	CASSSISSGSTDTQYF	TGTGCCAGCAGCTCGATCTCTAGCGGGAGCACAGATACGCAGTATTTT
TRBV28	-	TRBJ2-7	TRBD2	CASSPGTTLYEQYF	TGTGCCAGCAGTCCCGGGACTACACTTTACGAGCAGTACTTC
TRBV11-1	-	TRBJ2-3	-	CASSSDLTSTDTQYF	TGTGCCAGCAGCTCGGACTTGACAAGCACAGATACGCAGTATTTT